This paragraph covers one TCR beta chain sequence. Its antigen is still unknown. The V and J ends lost 6 bases and 9 bases respectively, with 6 bases between them. This CDR3 is built from 11 residues. The V gene's germline CDR1 is MDHEN and CDR2 SYDVKM. The source of the sample is a study of T cell responses to AZD1222 COVID-19 vaccine. Overall study findings and caveats: It should be noted that donors were predominantly white British and more often female, and clonal diversity was possibly underestimated.

Some clones are missing from TCRdb's copy, which holds only in-frame ones; the method was immunoSEQ multiplex PCR. The sample carries more than 150,000 clones, 90% to 95% recorded once. Here the sequenced sample was peripheral blood, taken on day 0 of AZD1222 vaccination. J is TRBJ1-6 and V is TRBV28; D is undetermined. The sequence was obtained from an adult in good health. This CDR3 reads CASSEGSPLHF. CDR3 DNA sequence: TGTGCCAGCAGCGAAGGTTCACCCCTCCACTTT.